These 28 T cell receptor beta chains came from one sample sequenced in a study of regulatory T cells in long-lasting Graves disease. Building of the TCR beta libraries involved iRepertoire HTBI primers and Arm-PCR of CDR3 regions. TCRdb re-called the multiplex PCR reads with MiXCR, one entry per CDR3 protein. Among over 500,000 distinct CDR3 sequences listed, around 15% were seen once. Time point here: newly diagnosed GD, antithyroid drugs for less than 3 months. Researchers made the TCR library from RNA that was extracted from PBMCs. These data also featured in a second study, about T cells in Graves' hyperthyroidism and ophthalmopathy.

This sample comprised peripheral blood mononuclear cells (PBMCs), obtained at new diagnosis, from a patient treated with antithyroid drugs. The receptors were gathered from a woman aged 25 to 39 with Graves disease.

This clonotype was counted many times. The chain recombines TRBV11-1 with TRBJ1-1; tentatively, D is TRBD1 (5 bases). V was trimmed by 1 base and J by 0 bases, leaving 9 bases between them. Germline CDR1 and CDR2: SGHAT and FQDESV (reference sequence). This CDR3 comprises 15 residues. In DNA, the CDR3 is TGTGCCAGCAGCTTAGAAGACAGCATGAACACTGAAGCTTTCTTT. Translated, it gives CASSLEDSMNTEAFF.

Remarks on this clonotype: Being one base from a much bigger clone, this may be a read error. The chain couples TRBV11-2 to TRBJ2-1; D gene ambiguous. The V gene's germline CDR1 is SGHAT and CDR2 FQNNGV. V was shortened by 3 bases and J by 9 bases, with 18 bases between the two germline ends. The CDR3 totals 15 residues. This CDR3 reads CASSFDYLDVGEQFF. The CDR3 DNA reads as TGTGCCAGCAGCTTCGATTATCTGGACGTGGGTGAGCAGTTCTTC. Looking up the rest from reference TRBV11-2 and TRBJ2-1 gives the full variable domain: EAGVAQSPRYKIIEKRQSVAFWCNPISGHATLYWYQQILGQGPKLLIQFQNNGVVDDSQLPKDRFSAERLKGVDSTLKIQPAKLEDSAVYLCASSFDYLDVGEQFFGPGTRLTVL.

This clonotype has more than one count but fewer than ten. This chain links TRBV19 with TRBJ1-1; possibly TRBD1 for D (6 bases). Trimming pared 4 bases from V and 2 bases from J, leaving 17 bases between. The germline gives CDR1 LNHDA, CDR2 SQIVND (reference sequence). This CDR3 is built from 16 residues. The CDR3 nucleotides are TGTGCCAGTAGTACCTTCACACGGGGGACAAACACTGAAGCTTTCTTT. Its translation: CASSTFTRGTNTEAFF.

The chain uses TRBV19 and TRBJ2-7, with a tentative D call TRBD1 (6 bases). Germline assignment: CDR1 LNHDA and CDR2 SQIVND (reference sequence). Trimming pared 1 base from V and 3 bases from J, leaving 16 bases between. This CDR3 contains 16 residues. Here the CDR3 reads CASSIGPRDTLYEQYF. CDR3 nucleotide sequence: TGTGCCAGTAGTATAGGCCCCCGGGACACCCTCTACGAGCAGTACTTC.

The table lists this clonotype with a few counts. V is TRBV20-1 and J is TRBJ2-3; D is perhaps TRBD1 (5 bases). The CDR3 loop spans 15 amino acids. The germline V gene encodes CDR1 DFQATT and CDR2 SNEGSKA (reference sequence). V lost 5 bases, J lost 3 bases, and 18 bases lay in between. The CDR3 DNA reads as TGCAGTGCTGGCGACAGCGAAATCCCTACAGATACGCAGTATTTT. Its protein product is CSAGDSEIPTDTQYF.

This clonotype was seen repeatedly, ten times or more. The chain links TRBV20-1 to TRBJ1-5, with D tentatively TRBD1 (6 bases). Deletions cut 6 bases from V and 3 bases from J, with 18 bases between. The CDR3 contains 15 residues. The germline CDR1 and CDR2 sequences are DFQATT and SNEGSKA (reference sequence). The CDR3 DNA sequence: TGCAGTGCCCAGAGGGCAGGGGCCCTCAATCAGCCCCAGCATTTT. Amino acid sequence: CSAQRAGALNQPQHF.

This clonotype was seen only a few times. This chain's CDR3 is CASSQGEAPNEQFF. CDR3 coding DNA: TGTGCCAGCAGCCAAGGGGAGGCCCCCAATGAGCAGTTCTTC. The chain has TRBV6-2 or TRBV6-3 and TRBJ2-1; D perhaps matches TRBD2 (6 bases). Germline V gene data show CDR1 as MNHEY and CDR2 as SVGEGT. Deletions cut 6 bases from V and 6 bases from J, with 15 bases between. This CDR3 is built from 14 residues.

Concerning this clonotype: This probably arose from a read error, given a far larger clone one base away. The V gene is TRBV28, the J gene TRBJ2-1; D uncertain. The better agreement between TRBJ2-5 and the DNA end casts doubt on the J call. Germline V gene sequence: CDR1 MDHEN, CDR2 SYDVKM. The CDR3 spans 16 residues. In nucleotides, the CDR3 is TGTGCCAGCAGTTTAGACGCGGAAAAGTGGCAAAAGACCCAGTACTTC. Translation gives CASSLDAEKWQKTQYF.

Ten or more counts support this clonotype. The chain uses TRBV30 and TRBJ1-1; D is possibly TRBD1 (5 bases). The V end was cut by 3 bases, the J end by 0 bases, with 8 bases between. The length of the CDR3 is 13 residues. Germline CDR1 reads GTSNPN; CDR2 reads SVGIG (reference sequence). The CDR3 loop is CAWRGHLNTEAFF. Here the CDR3 DNA reads TGTGCCTGGAGAGGACACCTGAACACTGAAGCTTTCTTT.

In this sample, this clonotype turned up a few times. V usage is TRBV28 and J usage is TRBJ2-7; no clear D gene. Germline V gene data show CDR1 as MDHEN and CDR2 as SYDVKM. V lost 5 bases to trimming and J lost 3 bases, with 11 bases between them. The CDR3 is 13 residues long. The CDR3 reads CASSQLGDYEQYF. The CDR3 DNA follows: TGTGCCAGCAGTCAGCTTGGGGACTACGAGCAGTACTTC.

The table lists this clonotype with a few counts. This chain uses TRBV11-3 with TRBJ2-6, with D perhaps TRBD1 or TRBD2 (6 bases each). The length of the CDR3 is 17 residues. Germline loops: CDR1 SGHNT, CDR2 YENEEA. Deletions cut 3 bases from V and 0 bases from J, with 12 bases between. CDR3 nucleotides: TGTGCCAGCAGCTTGAGGGGGGTTGGCTCTGGGGCCAACGTCCTGACTTTC. Protein: CASSLRGVGSGANVLTF.

This clonotype showed up many times. V usage is TRBV7-9 and J usage is TRBJ1-2; D is ambiguous. Germline CDR1 is SEHNR and CDR2 is FQNEAQ (reference sequence). V lost 5 bases and J 3 bases, leaving 13 bases between the germline ends. The CDR3 totals 14 residues. The CDR3 loop reads CASSLSGADYGYTF. CDR3 DNA sequence: TGTGCCAGCAGCCTCTCAGGAGCCGACTATGGCTACACCTTC.

A few counts support this clonotype. The V gene is TRBV7-9, the J gene TRBJ2-7; 15 bases fit TRBD2. Unmatched junction bases numbered 16, after V lost 4 bases and J lost 6 bases. This CDR3 has 19 amino acids. Germline V gives CDR1 SEHNR, CDR2 FQNEAQ (reference sequence). The CDR3: CASSYPRTSGRAGRFEQYF. CDR3 coding DNA: TGTGCCAGCAGCTACCCCCGGACTAGCGGGAGGGCCGGCCGGTTCGAGCAGTACTTC.

This clonotype showed up just a few times. The rearrangement uses TRBV7-2 and TRBJ1-5; TRBD1 might be the D (5 bases). The germline V gene encodes CDR1 SGHTA and CDR2 FQGNSA. This CDR3 has 15 residues. V was pared by 1 base and J by 9 bases, with 16 bases between. This CDR3 reads CASSLDSGLLRPQHF. The CDR3 DNA is TGTGCCAGCAGCTTAGATTCGGGACTACTACGGCCCCAGCATTTT.

The chain joins TRBV6-5 to TRBJ1-3; D remains unclear. Germline-derived CDR1 and CDR2 are MNHEY and SVGAGI. Trimming cost V 0 bases and J 0 bases, with 12 bases left between them. This CDR3 contains 17 residues. This CDR3 reads CASSYSTDRSSGNTIYF. CDR3 in DNA: TGTGCCAGCAGTTACTCGACCGACCGAAGCTCTGGAAACACCATATATTTT.

This chain uses TRBV9 with TRBJ1-3; tentative D call: TRBD1 (6 bases). Trimming took off 0 bases at V and 4 bases at J, with 11 bases between the two ends. Germline CDR1 SGDLS, CDR2 YYNGEE. The CDR3 is made up of 15 amino acids. In DNA form, the CDR3 reads TGTGCCAGCAGCGTAGGAGGACAGTTGGGAAACACCATATATTTT. Translating gives CASSVGGQLGNTIYF.

This clonotype came up a few times. The V call is TRBV6-1, the J call TRBJ2-7; tentative D call: TRBD1 (6 bases). This CDR3 is built from 12 residues. Trimming removed 3 bases from V and 7 bases from J, with 10 bases in between. CDR1 is MNHNS, CDR2 SASEGT, per germline. This CDR3 reads CASSEWGREQYF. In DNA, the CDR3 is TGTGCCAGCAGTGAGTGGGGGCGGGAGCAGTACTTC.

The chain carries TRBV29-1 and TRBJ2-5, with 7 nucleotides matching TRBD2. V was pared by 0 bases and J by 3 bases, with 4 bases of the junction left unmatched. This CDR3 is built from 14 residues. Germline V lookup: CDR1 SQVTM, CDR2 ANQGSEA. The CDR3 DNA follows: TGCAGCGTTGAAGATTGGGGGGGGGAAGAGACCCAGTACTTC. Translation gives CSVEDWGGEETQYF. The variable domain in full, completed from reference TRBV29-1 and TRBJ2-5, reads SAVISQKPSRDICQRGTSLTIQCQVDSQVTMMFWYRQQPGQSLTLIATANQGSEATYESGFVIDKFPISRPNLTFSTLTVSNMSPEDSSIYLCSVEDWGGEETQYFGPGTRLLVL.

The sample holds many counts of this clonotype. This sequence joins TRBV2 and TRBJ2-7, with 11 bases aligning to TRBD1. V shed 6 bases and J 4 bases; nucleotides not matched to a gene: 8. The germline V gene has CDR1 SNHLY and CDR2 FYNNEI. CDR3 length: 15 residues. The CDR3 spells CASSAGTGGFYEQYF. The DNA of the CDR3 is TGTGCCAGCAGCGCTGGGACAGGGGGTTTTTACGAGCAGTACTTC.

The rearrangement links TRBV3-1 to TRBJ1-2, with a possible D match to TRBD1 (5 bases). V was clipped by 4 bases and J by 4 bases, with 19 bases between them. There are 16 residues in the CDR3. CDR1 is LGHDT, CDR2 YNNKEL, per germline (reference sequence). The CDR3 nucleotides read TGTGCCAGCAGCCGAACGCCGGGGACGGCAATCTATGGCTACACCTTC. Protein: CASSRTPGTAIYGYTF. The entire variable domain, with the rest obtained from reference TRBV3-1 and TRBJ1-2, is as follows: DTAVSQTPKYLVTQMGNDKSIKCEQNLGHDTMYWYKQDSKKFLKIMFSYNNKELIINETVPNRFSPKSPDKAHLNLHINSLELGDSAVYFCASSRTPGTAIYGYTFGSGTRLTVV.

The table lists this clonotype with many counts. This chain uses TRBV7-2 with TRBJ1-1, with a possible D match to TRBD1 (6 bases). V lost 6 bases, J lost 4 bases, and 18 bases lay in between. Looked up from germline, CDR1 is SGHTA and CDR2 is FQGNSA. This CDR3 region has 15 residues. CDR3 loop: CASRSGQLRTTEAFF. The DNA for the CDR3 is TGTGCCAGCAGGTCAGGACAGTTACGGACCACTGAAGCTTTCTTT.

There are many counts of this clonotype. V usage is TRBV5-1 and J usage is TRBJ2-1, with 10 positions matching TRBD2. This CDR3 region has 16 residues. V gave up 0 bases and J gave up 6 bases; unmatched junction bases: 6. From germline, CDR1 is SGHRS and CDR2 YFSETQ. The CDR3 DNA follows: TGCGCCAGCAGCTTGGTGCCTAGCGGGAGTGTCAATGAGCAGTTCTTC. Amino acids: CASSLVPSGSVNEQFF.

This clonotype was detected once. The chain uses TRBV4-1 and TRBJ2-1, with 9 bases identical to TRBD2. The CDR3 totals 16 residues. The V gene end was trimmed by 5 bases and the J gene end by 3 bases; junction bases not matched to a gene: 8. Germline CDR1 MGHRA, CDR2 YSYEKL. The CDR3 spells CASSIRAGGSYNEQFF. The CDR3 nucleotides read TGCGCCAGCAGCATCCGAGCGGGAGGAAGCTACAATGAGCAGTTCTTC.

The chain uses TRBV15 and TRBJ1-1, with a possible D match to TRBD1 (5 bases). There are 16 residues in the CDR3. The germline CDR1 and CDR2 sequences are LNHNV and YYDKDF (reference sequence). Trimming removed 0 bases at V and 4 bases at J, with 15 bases between. CDR3 DNA: TGTGCCACCAGCAGAGATCTTTTGGGGGTCGGCACTGAAGCTTTCTTT. Protein sequence: CATSRDLLGVGTEAFF.

The table lists this clonotype with many counts. V is TRBV7-9 and J is TRBJ2-7, with TRBD2 matching 11 bases. Per the germline V gene, CDR1 is SEHNR and CDR2 is FQNEAQ (reference sequence). The CDR3 consists of 17 residues. The V segment lost 5 bases and the J segment 2 bases; nucleotides outside the gene matches: 11. This chain's CDR3 is CASSRDRTSGRTYEQYF. The CDR3, as DNA: TGTGCCAGCAGCCGGGATCGGACTAGCGGGCGAACCTACGAGCAGTACTTC.

This clonotype was observed at least ten times. The V and J genes are TRBV6-1 and TRBJ2-5; D possibly corresponds to TRBD2 (5 bases). Looked up from germline, CDR1 is MNHNS and CDR2 is SASEGT. V lost 5 bases and J 7 bases, leaving 23 bases between the germline ends. This CDR3 is built from 16 residues. In DNA, the CDR3 is TGTGCCAGCAGTCCTACTGCACTTAGAGCCCGGGGGACCCAGTACTTC. Its protein product is CASSPTALRARGTQYF.

This clonotype appeared a few times. V and J are TRBV30 and TRBJ2-7; 11 bases align to TRBD2. CDR3 length: 14 amino acids. The V gene's germline CDR1 is GTSNPN and CDR2 SVGIG (reference sequence). The V gene end was trimmed by 3 bases and the J gene end by 4 bases; junction bases not matched to a gene: 5. This CDR3 reads CAWSDSGREYEQYF. CDR3 sequence (DNA): TGTGCCTGGAGCGATAGCGGGAGGGAGTACGAGCAGTACTTC.

The chain combines TRBV19 with TRBJ2-4; D call uncertain. The V end was cut by 4 bases, the J end by 2 bases, with 18 bases between. The germline V gene encodes CDR1 LNHDA and CDR2 SQIVND (reference sequence). This CDR3 is built from 17 residues. For the CDR3, the DNA is TGTGCCAGTAGTAGACCGGGCCAGAGTTGGTCCAAAAACATTCAGTACTTC. This translates into CASSRPGQSWSKNIQYF.